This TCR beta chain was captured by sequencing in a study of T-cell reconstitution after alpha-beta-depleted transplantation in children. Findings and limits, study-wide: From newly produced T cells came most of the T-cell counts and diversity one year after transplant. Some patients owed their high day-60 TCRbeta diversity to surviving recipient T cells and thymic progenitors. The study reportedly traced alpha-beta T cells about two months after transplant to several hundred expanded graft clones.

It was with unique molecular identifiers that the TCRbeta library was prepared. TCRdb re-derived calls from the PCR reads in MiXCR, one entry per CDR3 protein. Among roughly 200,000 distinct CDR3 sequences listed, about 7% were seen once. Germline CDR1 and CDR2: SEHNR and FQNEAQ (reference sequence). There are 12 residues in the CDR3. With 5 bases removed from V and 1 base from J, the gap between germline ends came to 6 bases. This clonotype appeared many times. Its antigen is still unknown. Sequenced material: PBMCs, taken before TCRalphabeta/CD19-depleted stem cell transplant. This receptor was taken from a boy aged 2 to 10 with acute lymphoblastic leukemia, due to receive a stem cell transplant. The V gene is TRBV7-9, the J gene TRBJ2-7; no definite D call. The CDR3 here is CASSHGSYEQYF. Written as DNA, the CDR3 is TGTGCCAGCAGCCACGGGTCCTACGAGCAGTACTTC.